This T cell receptor (beta chain) derives from a study of Graves' ophthalmopathy and Graves' hyperthyroidism. RNA transcripts served as template for amplifying TCR beta CDR3 sequences. The authors performed first-round RT-PCR with HTBI primers and then a second-round multiplex PCR. One entry per CDR3 protein, called by TCRdb with MiXCR from the multiplex PCR reads. Of 450,000 to 600,000 distinct CDR3 sequences listed, about 35% were seen once; the top ten hold roughly 4.5%. The ends lost 5 bases at V and 0 bases at J; junction bases unmatched: 3. This CDR3 has 14 residues. Germline V CDR1 and CDR2: SGHTA, FQGTGA. This clonotype appeared many times. Other autoimmune diseases, uncontrolled infections, pregnancy and lactation each led to patient exclusion.

The sequence was collected from an adult man with Graves' hyperthyroidism. V gene TRBV7-3 combines with J gene TRBJ1-1; 7 positions agree with TRBD1. Sample: peripheral blood or thyroid tissue (not recorded which). In DNA, the CDR3 is TGTGCCAGCAGCCGGGACAGCATGAACACTGAAGCTTTCTTT. It translates to CASSRDSMNTEAFF.